Sequencing of this T cell receptor beta chain was carried out in a study of CD8+CD57+ T cells in acquired aplastic anemia. Germline V lookup: CDR1 SGDLS, CDR2 YYNGEE. The V end was cut by 0 bases, the J end by 4 bases, with 10 bases between. This CDR3 is 14 amino acids long. Ten or more counts support this clonotype. The TCR beta profiling, which covered VDJ combination and CDR3 sequence, was carried out using genomic DNA as the template. TCRdb reprocessed the reads with MiXCR, giving one entry per CDR3 protein. The table shows some 190,000 distinct CDR3 sequences, with roughly half occurring only once.

The clonotype comes from a human donor in good health. This sequence joins TRBV9 and TRBJ2-5, with D possibly matching TRBD1 (6 bases). Specimen: sorted CD4+, CD8+, or CD8+CD57+ T cells (not recorded which) from PBMCs. CDR3 in DNA: TGTGCCAGCAGCGTAGTGGGCAGGGGAGAGACCCAGTACTTC. Its protein product is CASSVVGRGETQYF.